A selection of T cell receptor beta chains follows, all from one sample in a study of cytomegalovirus exposure and HLA in healthy donors. Libraries were prepared by immunoSEQ multiplex PCR; TCRdb keeps only in-frame clonotypes and omits some of them. The data hold 150,000 to 200,000 clones, with about 90% observed a single time. The sample comprised PBMCs. These receptors were collected from a woman aged 18-35 years in good health and CMV-seropositive. The CDR3 runs from the conserved cysteine through the conserved F or W. The D gene is left open where the match is weak. Clone size is given for some rows only: seen once, a few or many times, or a class if the clone is expanded.

v_call: TRBV6-5
d_call: TRBD1
clone_size: few
j_call: TRBJ2-7
cdr3_nt: TGTGCCAGTCTAGGGACAGGGAACTCCGAGCAGTACTTC
cdr3_aa: CASLGTGNSEQYF

v_call: TRBV6-1
d_call: TRBD1
clone_size: few
j_call: TRBJ1-2
cdr3_nt: TGTGCCAGCAGTGAAGGGACAGGGGGCTACTATGGCTACACCTTC
cdr3_aa: CASSEGTGGYYGYTF

v_call: TRBV27
d_call: NA
clone_size: NA
j_call: TRBJ2-3
cdr3_nt: TGTGCCAGCAGTTTAATGCGGGGTACGCAGTATTTT
cdr3_aa: CASSLMRGTQYF

v_call: TRBV5-1
d_call: NA
clone_size: NA
j_call: TRBJ1-1
cdr3_nt: TGCGCCAGCAGCGGTGGAGTACTGGCAAACACTGAAGCTTTCTTT
cdr3_aa: CASSGGVLANTEAFF

v_call: TRBV19
d_call: TRBD2
clone_size: NA
j_call: TRBJ2-7
cdr3_nt: TGTGCCAGTAGTATCGCGAATAGCGGGACATACGAGCAGTACTTC
cdr3_aa: CASSIANSGTYEQYF

v_call: TRBV19
d_call: TRBD1
clone_size: NA
j_call: TRBJ2-5
cdr3_nt: TGTGCCAGTAGTAACCGCGCAGGGGGCGATCCCAGTGGAGAGACCCAGTACTTC
cdr3_aa: CASSNRAGGDPSGETQYF

v_call: TRBV13
d_call: TRBD1
clone_size: few
j_call: TRBJ2-1
cdr3_nt: TGTGCCAGCAGCTCCAGACAGGGGCCTATGTACAATGAGCAGTTCTTC
cdr3_aa: CASSSRQGPMYNEQFF

v_call: TRBV27
d_call: TRBD2
clone_size: NA
j_call: TRBJ2-3
cdr3_nt: TGTGCCAGCAGTTTATTTGTACGGGAGGGCACAGATACGCAGTATTTT
cdr3_aa: CASSLFVREGTDTQYF

v_call: TRBV28
d_call: TRBD2
clone_size: NA
j_call: TRBJ2-3
cdr3_nt: TGTGCCAGCAGGGGGGGGAGAAGCACAGATACGCAGTATTTT
cdr3_aa: CASRGGRSTDTQYF

v_call: TRBV5-1
d_call: NA
clone_size: NA
j_call: TRBJ1-1
cdr3_nt: TGCGCCAGCAGCCCGAGGGCCACTGAAGAAGCTTTCTTT
cdr3_aa: CASSPRATEEAFF

v_call: TRBV14
d_call: TRBD1
clone_size: NA
j_call: TRBJ1-3
cdr3_nt: TGTGCCAGCAGCCGGGGACACTGGACAGGAAAAACTGGAAACACCATATATTTT
cdr3_aa: CASSRGHWTGKTGNTIYF

v_call: TRBV27
d_call: TRBD1
clone_size: NA
j_call: TRBJ1-2
cdr3_nt: TGTGCCAGCAGTTTGACAGGGGCCGGTGGCTACACCTTC
cdr3_aa: CASSLTGAGGYTF

v_call: TRBV5-3
d_call: TRBD2
clone_size: NA
j_call: TRBJ2-1
cdr3_nt: TGTGCCAGAAGCGGGCTGGATGGACAAAGGGAGGGCAATGAGCAGTTCTTC
cdr3_aa: CARSGLDGQREGNEQFF

v_call: TRBV7-2
d_call: NA
clone_size: NA
j_call: TRBJ2-7
cdr3_nt: TGTGCCAGCAGCCAAAAGCAGACAGGGAGGTTCGAGCAGTACTTC
cdr3_aa: CASSQKQTGRFEQYF

v_call: TRBV28
d_call: NA
clone_size: NA
j_call: TRBJ2-1
cdr3_nt: TGTGCCAGCGGCCCAGGGGGGCCCTCCTACAATGAGCAGTTCTTC
cdr3_aa: CASGPGGPSYNEQFF

v_call: TRBV10-2
d_call: TRBD1
clone_size: NA
j_call: TRBJ1-2
cdr3_nt: TGCGCCAGCACCCGCGACAGGGCAGATGGCTACACCTTC
cdr3_aa: CASTRDRADGYTF

v_call: TRBV30
d_call: NA
clone_size: few
j_call: TRBJ1-1
cdr3_nt: TGTGCCTGGCATTTCGGGAACACTGAAGCTTTCTTT
cdr3_aa: CAWHFGNTEAFF

v_call: TRBV4-2
d_call: NA
clone_size: NA
j_call: TRBJ1-4
cdr3_nt: TGTGCCAGCAGCCTCCGAAACAGGGAAACAACTAATGAAAAACTGTTTTTT
cdr3_aa: CASSLRNRETTNEKLFF

v_call: TRBV28
d_call: NA
clone_size: NA
j_call: TRBJ2-5
cdr3_nt: TGTGCCAGCAGCCCTCAAACGGGGACTGAGACCCAGTACTTC
cdr3_aa: CASSPQTGTETQYF

v_call: TRBV5-6
d_call: TRBD1
clone_size: NA
j_call: TRBJ2-7
cdr3_nt: TGTGCCAGCAGCTTGGCCGGGGACAGTCCCTACGAGCAGTACTTT
cdr3_aa: CASSLAGDSPYEQYF

v_call: TRBV4-1
d_call: TRBD1
clone_size: NA
j_call: TRBJ1-1
cdr3_nt: TGCGCCAGCAGCCAACCTCGGACAGGGGGCTGGCTGGACACTGAAGCTTTCTTT
cdr3_aa: CASSQPRTGGWLDTEAFF

v_call: TRBV13
d_call: NA
clone_size: NA
j_call: TRBJ2-2
cdr3_nt: TGTGCCAGCAGCGGGCGGGACGGTTTGCGGACCGGGGAGCTGTTTTTT
cdr3_aa: CASSGRDGLRTGELFF

v_call: TRBV25-1
d_call: TRBD1
clone_size: few
j_call: TRBJ1-6
cdr3_nt: TGTGCCAGCCTCGGACAGGGCGGTTCACCCCTCCACTTT
cdr3_aa: CASLGQGGSPLHF

v_call: TRBV5-6
d_call: TRBD1
clone_size: NA
j_call: TRBJ2-7
cdr3_nt: TGTGCCAGCAGCTTGCCGGGACAGCCCTACTACGAGCAGTACTTC
cdr3_aa: CASSLPGQPYYEQYF

v_call: TRBV6-1
d_call: NA
clone_size: NA
j_call: TRBJ1-2
cdr3_nt: TGTGCCAGCAGTGAGGGAGGGGGGGGCACAAGCTACACCTTC
cdr3_aa: CASSEGGGGTSYTF

v_call: TRBV27
d_call: TRBD2
clone_size: NA
j_call: TRBJ2-1
cdr3_nt: TGTGCCAGCAGGAGGACTAGCGGGAGCTCCTACAATGAGCAGTTCTTC
cdr3_aa: CASRRTSGSSYNEQFF

v_call: TRBV15
d_call: NA
clone_size: NA
j_call: TRBJ1-2
cdr3_nt: TGTGCCACCAGCAGAGATCCCCCAGGGGCGCGTGGCTACACCTTC
cdr3_aa: CATSRDPPGARGYTF

v_call: TRBV2
d_call: TRBD1
clone_size: once
j_call: TRBJ2-7
cdr3_nt: TGTGCCAGCAGTGGGGACAGGGCGAGCTACGAGCAGTACTTC
cdr3_aa: CASSGDRASYEQYF

v_call: TRBV9
d_call: NA
clone_size: NA
j_call: TRBJ2-7
cdr3_nt: TGTGCCAGCAGCGTAGGGGGGACAACTCACTACGAGCAGTACTTC
cdr3_aa: CASSVGGTTHYEQYF

v_call: TRBV4-2
d_call: TRBD1
clone_size: NA
j_call: TRBJ1-1
cdr3_nt: TGTGCCAGCAGCCCGGGACAGAGTTTGAACACTGAAGCTTTCTTT
cdr3_aa: CASSPGQSLNTEAFF

v_call: TRBV29-1
d_call: NA
clone_size: NA
j_call: TRBJ2-3
cdr3_nt: TGCAGCGTTCGTGGGAGGTCCACAGATACGCAGTATTTT
cdr3_aa: CSVRGRSTDTQYF

v_call: TRBV25-1
d_call: NA
clone_size: NA
j_call: TRBJ2-3
cdr3_nt: TGTGCCAGCAGCAAAGGGGTCCACAGGAACCCAGATACGCAGTATTTT
cdr3_aa: CASSKGVHRNPDTQYF

v_call: TRBV27
d_call: NA
clone_size: NA
j_call: TRBJ1-1
cdr3_nt: TGTGCCAGCAGTTTAGAGGGTCCTTACACTGAAGCTTTCTTT
cdr3_aa: CASSLEGPYTEAFF

v_call: TRBV27
d_call: NA
clone_size: NA
j_call: TRBJ2-2
cdr3_nt: TGTGCCAGCAGTTGGGGCAGAAACACCGGGGAGCTGTTTTTT
cdr3_aa: CASSWGRNTGELFF

v_call: TRBV4-1
d_call: NA
clone_size: NA
j_call: TRBJ1-3
cdr3_nt: TGCGCCAGCAGCCAAGCCCCCGGGGGGGGCCGGCGGGGAAACACCATATATTTT
cdr3_aa: CASSQAPGGGRRGNTIYF

v_call: TRBV11-2
d_call: TRBD2
clone_size: NA
j_call: TRBJ2-3
cdr3_nt: TGTGCCAGCAGCTCCTCTAGCGGGTCTTACACAGATACGCAGTATTTT
cdr3_aa: CASSSSSGSYTDTQYF

v_call: TRBV19
d_call: TRBD2
clone_size: NA
j_call: TRBJ2-1
cdr3_nt: TGTGCCAGTAGTGGGTATCTAGCGGGGGGGTACAATGAGCAGTTCTTC
cdr3_aa: CASSGYLAGGYNEQFF

v_call: TRBV28
d_call: NA
clone_size: NA
j_call: TRBJ2-7
cdr3_nt: TGTGCCAGCAGAAGAATACAGGGCCCAAGCTCCTACGAGCAGTACTTC
cdr3_aa: CASRRIQGPSSYEQYF

v_call: TRBV4-2
d_call: TRBD1
clone_size: NA
j_call: TRBJ1-4
cdr3_nt: TGTGCCAGCAGCCCCCCTACCCACAGGGGAAATGAAAAACTGTTTTTT
cdr3_aa: CASSPPTHRGNEKLFF

v_call: TRBV6-5
d_call: TRBD2
clone_size: NA
j_call: TRBJ2-7
cdr3_nt: TGTGCCAGCAGTTACTCGACCGCGGGGGGCGAGCAGTACTTC
cdr3_aa: CASSYSTAGGEQYF

v_call: TRBV18
d_call: NA
clone_size: NA
j_call: TRBJ2-7
cdr3_nt: TGTGCCAGCTCACAGCACCGGGGTGACTACGAGCAGTACTTC
cdr3_aa: CASSQHRGDYEQYF

v_call: TRBV5-1
d_call: NA
clone_size: NA
j_call: TRBJ2-5
cdr3_nt: TGCGCCAGCAGTCCCCAGGGGAAAGAGACCCAGTACTTC
cdr3_aa: CASSPQGKETQYF

v_call: TRBV6-6
d_call: NA
clone_size: NA
j_call: TRBJ1-3
cdr3_nt: TGTGCCAGCAGTTACTCGGTAGCCTCTGGAAACACCATATATTTT
cdr3_aa: CASSYSVASGNTIYF

v_call: TRBV7-2
d_call: TRBD1
clone_size: NA
j_call: TRBJ2-3
cdr3_nt: TGTGCCAGCGACAGGGGTGATACGCAGTATTTT
cdr3_aa: CASDRGDTQYF

v_call: TRBV28
d_call: NA
clone_size: NA
j_call: TRBJ1-4
cdr3_nt: TGTGCCAGCAGTTTGTGGCCTGAAAAACTGTTTTTT
cdr3_aa: CASSLWPEKLFF

v_call: TRBV4-1
d_call: TRBD2
clone_size: NA
j_call: TRBJ2-1
cdr3_nt: TGCGCCAGCAGCCAGAGACTAGCGGGAGGGAATGAGCAGTTCTTC
cdr3_aa: CASSQRLAGGNEQFF

v_call: TRBV4-1
d_call: NA
clone_size: NA
j_call: TRBJ2-7
cdr3_nt: TGCGCCAGCAGCCGACAGGAAGTCCTCTACGAGCAGTACTTC
cdr3_aa: CASSRQEVLYEQYF

v_call: TRBV6-1
d_call: TRBD1
clone_size: NA
j_call: TRBJ1-3
cdr3_nt: TGTGCCAGCAGTGAAGAGGGGGCGACTGGAAACACCATATATTTT
cdr3_aa: CASSEEGATGNTIYF

v_call: TRBV30
d_call: TRBD2
clone_size: NA
j_call: TRBJ2-2
cdr3_nt: TGTGCCTCACTAGCGGGGGGGTCATCCTCCTCCACCGGGGAGCTGTTTTTT
cdr3_aa: CASLAGGSSSSTGELFF

v_call: TRBV6-1
d_call: NA
clone_size: NA
j_call: TRBJ2-1
cdr3_nt: TGTGCCAGCAGTGAATTGGAGTTGAGGAGCTCCTACAATGAGCAGTTCTTC
cdr3_aa: CASSELELRSSYNEQFF

v_call: TRBV7-2
d_call: NA
clone_size: NA
j_call: TRBJ1-5
cdr3_nt: TGTGCCAGCAGCTTACAGGCAGGGGCGAATCAGCCCCAGCATTTT
cdr3_aa: CASSLQAGANQPQHF

v_call: TRBV11-3
d_call: NA
clone_size: NA
j_call: TRBJ2-7
cdr3_nt: TGTGCCAGCAGCTTAGATTACTACGAGCAGTACTTC
cdr3_aa: CASSLDYYEQYF